This T cell receptor (beta chain) emerged from a study of blood T cell repertoires in COVID-19 (dated by TCRdb to between 2020 and 2021). About the study as a whole: The collaborator samples originated in the United States, Italy and Spain and spanned the acute and convalescent phases of COVID-19. The prospective study material was composed of cDNA or gDNA derived from T cells, B-cell-depleted T cells, or PBMCs. Deeply sampled blood TCRbeta repertoires from subjects exposed to, actively infected with, or recovered from COVID-19 were included in the dataset. The repertoires were released in a freely available public database meant as a resource for research on the immune response to SARS-CoV-2. Samples were obtained from the ongoing ImmuneRACE study (first 160 participants) and from about 1,300 subjects provided by 6 global collaborators. Nearly every sample came with metadata listing a de-identified subject ID, COVID-19 status, age in years and sex. Where available, HLA class I and class II types were obtained from metadata supplied by the sample provider rather than from assay-based typing.

Results and caveats for the whole study, not just this receptor: The quantity of clinical and demographic metadata differed by source and by participant and was supplied without curation.

This clone has just a few counts. What this receptor recognizes is not known. No much larger clone is present one base from it, and per-base qualities are unavailable. TCRbeta CDR3 regions were amplified from genomic DNA using the immunoSEQ Assay, a bias-controlled multiplex PCR. For the original study's pipeline: The number of nucleated cells in each sample was estimated by amplification of reference gene primers within the assay. To quantify the absolute abundance of each unique TCRbeta CDR3 rearrangement, sequence reads were collapsed and filtered. For each sample, productive Simpson clonality was calculated by taking the square root of Simpson's diversity index across productive rearrangements. Imported from immuneACCESS, the table was reduced by TCRdb to in-frame sequences with V and J called. These copies leave out some clones; in studies compared against another copy, an unresolved V gene accounts for under half, and the cause of the remainder is not known. V, J and clone size were drawn from that table, and D and trimming were deduced from the DNA. A total of 400,000 to 450,000 clones appear in this sample, over 75% of them only once. The ten biggest clones cover roughly 1.5% of the sample.

One collaborating source in Seattle enrolled patients during active infection and followed them longitudinally through the course of disease. The collaborating institutions used their own protocols to collect whole blood in K2EDTA tubes. Collaborator samples were shipped for TCRbeta analysis as frozen whole blood, isolated PBMCs, or DNA extracted from either sample type. CDR1 and CDR2, per the germline V gene (reference sequence), are LGHDT and YNNKEL. The trim is 0 bases for V and 7 bases for J, with a gap of 11 bases between the germline ends. The cysteine opens and the phenylalanine closes a CDR3 of 14 amino acids. The retained sequence is limited to the CDR3, 42 bases, with the frame set at the first base.

The sequencing sample was made of peripheral blood. The origin of this receptor is a woman in her forties with COVID-19, enrolled during active disease. The chain is assembled from TRBV3-1 (or the pseudogene TRBV3-2) and TRBJ2-3; TRBD2 could be the D gene, as 6 bases match. The CDR3: CASSQDWEEYTQYF. The sequenced DNA is TGTGCCAGCAGCCAAGATTGGGAGGAGTATACGCAGTATTTT.